Reported below is one T cell receptor beta chain. Its antigen is currently unknown. This sample is drawn from a study of T cell responses to AZD1222 COVID-19 vaccine. Study outcomes and limitations: It was only after the peak T cell response that any repertoires were sampled. Donors were largely white British and mainly female; clonal diversity was possibly underestimated. The number of AZD1222 recipients seropositive at baseline was only 6 or 7. Nearly half of the spike-specific TCRs reportedly recognize variant regions that carry no mutations.

Trimming stripped 2 bases from V and 0 bases from J, with 8 bases between. The CDR3 sequence is 16 residues long. Germline V gene sequence: CDR1 MDHEN, CDR2 SYDVKM. The data were produced by immunoSEQ multiplex PCR, yet TCRdb's version contains in-frame clones alone and is incomplete. The sample includes over 150,000 clones, about 89% of them seen just once. This TCR was sampled from an adult who received the AZD1222 COVID-19 vaccine. This material consisted of peripheral blood, taken 28 days after the second AZD1222 dose. V and J are TRBV28 and TRBJ1-6; no definite D call. The CDR3 DNA reads as TGTGCCAGCAGTTTACGGGAAACCTCCTATAATTCACCCCTCCACTTT. Its translation is CASSLRETSYNSPLHF.